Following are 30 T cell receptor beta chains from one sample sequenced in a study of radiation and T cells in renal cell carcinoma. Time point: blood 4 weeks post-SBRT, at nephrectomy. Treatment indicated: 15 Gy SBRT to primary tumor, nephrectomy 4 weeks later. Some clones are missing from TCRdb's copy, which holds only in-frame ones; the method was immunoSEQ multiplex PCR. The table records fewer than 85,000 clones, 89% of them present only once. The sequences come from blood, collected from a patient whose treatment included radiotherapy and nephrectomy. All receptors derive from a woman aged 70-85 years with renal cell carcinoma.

In DNA, the CDR3 is TGTGCCACTGGGGATGAGCAGTTCTTC. Protein product: CATGDEQFF. The rearrangement joins TRBV28 to TRBJ2-1; no definite D call. Germline CDR1 and CDR2: MDHEN and SYDVKM. The V and J ends lost 10 bases and 8 bases respectively, with 6 bases between them. The CDR3 totals 9 residues.

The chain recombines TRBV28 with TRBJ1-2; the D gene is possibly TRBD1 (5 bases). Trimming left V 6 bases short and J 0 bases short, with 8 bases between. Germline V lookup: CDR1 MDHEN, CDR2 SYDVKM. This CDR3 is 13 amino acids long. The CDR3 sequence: CASSPRANYGYTF. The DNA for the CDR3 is TGTGCCAGCAGCCCCAGGGCTAACTATGGCTACACCTTC.

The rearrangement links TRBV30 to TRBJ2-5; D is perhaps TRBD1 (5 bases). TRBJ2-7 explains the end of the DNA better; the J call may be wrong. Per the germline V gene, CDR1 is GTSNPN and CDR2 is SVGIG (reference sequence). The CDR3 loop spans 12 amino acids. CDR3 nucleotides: TGTGCCTGGGGGCTGGGGCCCTACGAGCAGTACTTC. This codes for CAWGLGPYEQYF.

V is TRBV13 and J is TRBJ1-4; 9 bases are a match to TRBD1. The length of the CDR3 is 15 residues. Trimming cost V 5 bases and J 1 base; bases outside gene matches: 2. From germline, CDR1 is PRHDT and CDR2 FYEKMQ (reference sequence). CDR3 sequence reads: CASSGQGLTNEKLFF. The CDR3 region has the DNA TGTGCCAGCAGCGGACAGGGGTTAACTAATGAAAAACTGTTTTTT.

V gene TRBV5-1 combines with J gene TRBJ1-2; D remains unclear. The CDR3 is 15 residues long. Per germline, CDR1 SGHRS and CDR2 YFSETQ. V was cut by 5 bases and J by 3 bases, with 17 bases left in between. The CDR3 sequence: CASRSTIREHYGYTF. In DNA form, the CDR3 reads TGCGCCAGCAGATCTACTATCCGGGAGCACTATGGCTACACCTTC. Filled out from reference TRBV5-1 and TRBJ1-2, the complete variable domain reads KAGVTQTPRYLIKTRGQQVTLSCSPISGHRSVSWYQQTPGQGLQFLFEYFSETQRNKGNFPGRFSGRQFSNSRSEMNVSTLELGDSALYLCASRSTIREHYGYTFGSGTRLTVV.

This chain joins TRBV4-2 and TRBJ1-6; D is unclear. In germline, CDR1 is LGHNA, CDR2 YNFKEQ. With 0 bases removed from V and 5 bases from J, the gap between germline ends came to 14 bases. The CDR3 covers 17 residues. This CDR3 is CASSQDSGLSDNSPLHF. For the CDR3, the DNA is TGTGCCAGCAGCCAAGACTCGGGTCTTTCTGATAATTCACCCCTCCACTTT.

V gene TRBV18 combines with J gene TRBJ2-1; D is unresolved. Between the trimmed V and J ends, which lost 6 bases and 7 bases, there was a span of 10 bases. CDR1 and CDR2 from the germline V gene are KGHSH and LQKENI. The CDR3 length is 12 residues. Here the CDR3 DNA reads TGTGCCAGCTCCCGAATCGGGAATGAGCAGTTCTTC. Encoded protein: CASSRIGNEQFF.

CDR3 sequence (DNA): TGTGCCAGCAGCTTGGTCGGGGTCTACGAGCAGTACTTC. The encoded protein is CASSLVGVYEQYF. V gene TRBV5-4 combines with J gene TRBJ2-7; D is possibly TRBD2 (5 bases). CDR3 length equals 13 residues. V was shortened by 0 bases and J by 3 bases, with 7 bases between the two germline ends. The V gene's germline CDR1 is SGHNT and CDR2 YYREEE (reference sequence).

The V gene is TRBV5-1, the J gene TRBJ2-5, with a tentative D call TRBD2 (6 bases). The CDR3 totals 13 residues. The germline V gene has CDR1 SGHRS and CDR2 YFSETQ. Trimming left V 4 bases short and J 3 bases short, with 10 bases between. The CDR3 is CASSLTGEETQYF. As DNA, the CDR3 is TGCGCCAGCAGCCTGACGGGAGAAGAGACCCAGTACTTC.

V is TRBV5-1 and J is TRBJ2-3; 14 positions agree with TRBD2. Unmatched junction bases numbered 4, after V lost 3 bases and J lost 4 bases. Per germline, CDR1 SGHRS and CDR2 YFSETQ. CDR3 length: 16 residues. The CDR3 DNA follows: TGCGCCAGCAGCTCGGGACTAGCGGGGGTCCCAGATACGCAGTATTTT. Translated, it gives CASSSGLAGVPDTQYF.

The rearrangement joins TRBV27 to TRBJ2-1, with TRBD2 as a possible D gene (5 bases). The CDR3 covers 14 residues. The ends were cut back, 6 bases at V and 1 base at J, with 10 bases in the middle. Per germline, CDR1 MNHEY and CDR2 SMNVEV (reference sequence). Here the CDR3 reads CASRLVGSYNEQFF. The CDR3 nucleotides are TGTGCCAGCAGACTAGTGGGTTCCTACAATGAGCAGTTCTTC.

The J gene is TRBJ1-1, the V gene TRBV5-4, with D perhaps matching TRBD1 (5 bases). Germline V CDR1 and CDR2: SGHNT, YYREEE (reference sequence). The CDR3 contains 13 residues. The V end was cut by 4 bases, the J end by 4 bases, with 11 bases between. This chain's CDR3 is CASSPDSSTEAFF. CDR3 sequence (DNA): TGTGCCAGCAGCCCCGACAGCAGCACTGAAGCTTTCTTT.

Here the CDR3 reads CASSQDAGLAGGVLTDTQYF. CDR3 nucleotide sequence: TGCGCCAGCAGCCAAGATGCCGGACTAGCGGGGGGAGTCCTCACAGATACGCAGTATTTT. The chain couples TRBV4-1 to TRBJ2-3; TRBD2 aligns across 14 bases. The J segment lost 2 bases and the V segment lost 0 bases, leaving 10 bases of the junction unmatched. This CDR3 comprises 20 residues. The germline V gene has CDR1 MGHRA and CDR2 YSYEKL.

The CDR3 here is CASTASGVQETQYF. Written as DNA, the CDR3 is TGCGCCAGCACGGCTAGCGGGGTTCAAGAGACCCAGTACTTC. V is TRBV5-1 and J is TRBJ2-5, with TRBD2 identical over 9 bases. V was pared by 6 bases and J by 2 bases, with 5 bases of the junction left unmatched. Germline V gives CDR1 SGHRS, CDR2 YFSETQ. CDR3 length: 14 amino acids. The variable domain in full, completed from reference TRBV5-1 and TRBJ2-5, reads KAGVTQTPRYLIKTRGQQVTLSCSPISGHRSVSWYQQTPGQGLQFLFEYFSETQRNKGNFPGRFSGRQFSNSRSEMNVSTLELGDSALYLCASTASGVQETQYFGPGTRLLVL.

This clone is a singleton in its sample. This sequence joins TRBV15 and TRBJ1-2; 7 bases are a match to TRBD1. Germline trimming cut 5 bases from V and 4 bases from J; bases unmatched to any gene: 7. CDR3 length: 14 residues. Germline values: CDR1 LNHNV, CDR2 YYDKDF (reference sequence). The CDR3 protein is CATSAQGGRYGYTF. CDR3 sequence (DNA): TGTGCCACCAGCGCCCAGGGGGGACGCTATGGCTACACCTTC.

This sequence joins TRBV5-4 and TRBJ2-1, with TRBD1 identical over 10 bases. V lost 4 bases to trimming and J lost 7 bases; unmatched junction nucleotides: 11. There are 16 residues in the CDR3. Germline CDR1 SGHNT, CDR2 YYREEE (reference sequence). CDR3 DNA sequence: TGTGCCAGCAGCCACAAACCGGGACAGGGGACGAATGAGCAGTTCTTC. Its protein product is CASSHKPGQGTNEQFF.

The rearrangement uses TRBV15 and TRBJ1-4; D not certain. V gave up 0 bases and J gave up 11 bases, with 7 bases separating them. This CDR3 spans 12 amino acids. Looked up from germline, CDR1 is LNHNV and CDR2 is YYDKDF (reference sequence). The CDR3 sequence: CATSRDKAKLFF. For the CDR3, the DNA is TGTGCCACCAGCAGAGATAAAGCCAAACTGTTTTTT.

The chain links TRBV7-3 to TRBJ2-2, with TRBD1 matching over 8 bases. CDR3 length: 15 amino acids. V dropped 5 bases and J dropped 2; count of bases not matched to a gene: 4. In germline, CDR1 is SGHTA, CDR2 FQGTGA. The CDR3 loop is CASSGQGDNTGELFF. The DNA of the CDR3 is TGTGCCAGCAGCGGACAGGGAGATAACACCGGGGAGCTGTTTTTT.

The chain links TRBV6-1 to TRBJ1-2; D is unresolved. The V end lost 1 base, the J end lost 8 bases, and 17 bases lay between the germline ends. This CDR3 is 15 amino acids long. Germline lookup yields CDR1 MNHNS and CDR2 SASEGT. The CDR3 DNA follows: TGTGCCAGCAGTGAAGGGAGGGAAGGGCACCGGGGCTACACCTTC. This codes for CASSEGREGHRGYTF.

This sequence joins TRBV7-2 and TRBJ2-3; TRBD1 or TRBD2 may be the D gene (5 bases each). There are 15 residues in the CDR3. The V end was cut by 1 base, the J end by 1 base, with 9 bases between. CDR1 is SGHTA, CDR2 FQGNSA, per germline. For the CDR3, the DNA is TGTGCCAGCAGCTTAGACGGGGACCGCACAGATACGCAGTATTTT. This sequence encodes CASSLDGDRTDTQYF.

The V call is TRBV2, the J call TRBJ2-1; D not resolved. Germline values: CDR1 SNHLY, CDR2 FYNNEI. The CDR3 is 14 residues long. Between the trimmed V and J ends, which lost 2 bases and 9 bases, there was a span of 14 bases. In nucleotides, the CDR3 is TGTGCCAGCAGTGAAACACTACCGGCCACTGAGCAGTTCTTC. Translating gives CASSETLPATEQFF. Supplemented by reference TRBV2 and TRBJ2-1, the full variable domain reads EPEVTQTPSHQVTQMGQEVILRCVPISNHLYFYWYRQILGQKVEFLVSFYNNEISEKSEIFDDQFSVERPDGSNFTLKIRSTKLEDSAMYFCASSETLPATEQFFGPGTRLTVL.

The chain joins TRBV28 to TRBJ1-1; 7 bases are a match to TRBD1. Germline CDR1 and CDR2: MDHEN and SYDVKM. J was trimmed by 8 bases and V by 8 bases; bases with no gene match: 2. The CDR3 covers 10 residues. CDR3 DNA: TGTGCCAGCGTGGACAGGGAAGCTTTCTTT. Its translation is CASVDREAFF.

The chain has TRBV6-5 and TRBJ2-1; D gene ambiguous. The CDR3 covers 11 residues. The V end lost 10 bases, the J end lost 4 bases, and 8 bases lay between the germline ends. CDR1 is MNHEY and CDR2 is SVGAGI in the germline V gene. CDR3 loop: CATEWYNEQFF. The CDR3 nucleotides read TGTGCCACCGAGTGGTACAATGAGCAGTTCTTC.

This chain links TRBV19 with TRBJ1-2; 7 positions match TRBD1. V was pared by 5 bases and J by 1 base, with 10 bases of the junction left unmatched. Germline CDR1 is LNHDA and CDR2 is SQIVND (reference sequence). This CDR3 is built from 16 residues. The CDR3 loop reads CASSSTNRGFNYGYTF. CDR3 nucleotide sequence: TGTGCCAGTAGTTCGACCAACAGGGGCTTTAACTATGGCTACACCTTC.

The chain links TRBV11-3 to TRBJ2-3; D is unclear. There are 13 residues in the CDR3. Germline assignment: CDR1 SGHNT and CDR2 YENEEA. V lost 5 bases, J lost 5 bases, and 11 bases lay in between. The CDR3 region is CASSPAPQDTQYF. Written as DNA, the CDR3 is TGTGCCAGCAGCCCTGCCCCACAAGATACGCAGTATTTT.

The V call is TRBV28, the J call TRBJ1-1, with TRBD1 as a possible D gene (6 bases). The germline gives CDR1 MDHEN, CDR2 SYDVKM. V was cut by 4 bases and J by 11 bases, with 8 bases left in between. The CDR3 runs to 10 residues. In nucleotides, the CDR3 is TGTGCCAGCAGTTCAGGACAGGCTTTCTTT. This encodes CASSSGQAFF.

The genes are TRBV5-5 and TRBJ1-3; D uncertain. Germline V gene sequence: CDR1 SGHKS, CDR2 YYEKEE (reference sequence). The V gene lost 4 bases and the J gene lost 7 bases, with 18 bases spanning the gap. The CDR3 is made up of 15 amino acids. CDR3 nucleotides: TGTGCCAGCAGCCTCGAGGGAGGTGAGGCCAACACCATATATTTT. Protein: CASSLEGGEANTIYF.

The CDR3 sequence is CASSQDGAGNSPLHF. CDR3 bases: TGCGCCAGCAGCCAAGATGGGGCGGGTAATTCACCCCTCCACTTT. The chain is built from TRBV4-1 and TRBJ1-6; weak D call: TRBD1 (5 bases). Trimming removed 0 bases from V and 6 bases from J, with 9 bases in between. Per germline, CDR1 MGHRA and CDR2 YSYEKL. This CDR3 contains 15 residues.

CDR3 in amino acids: CAWSVWQGAFNYGYTF. The CDR3 region has the DNA TGTGCCTGGAGTGTATGGCAGGGCGCCTTCAACTATGGCTACACCTTC. V gene TRBV30 combines with J gene TRBJ1-2, with a possible D match to TRBD1 (5 bases). The germline CDR1 and CDR2 sequences are GTSNPN and SVGIG (reference sequence). The V gene lost 0 bases and the J gene lost 2 bases, with 16 bases spanning the gap. The CDR3 has 16 residues. Based on the CDR3 plus reference TRBV30 and TRBJ1-2, the full variable domain is SQTIHQWPATLVQPVGSPLSLECTVEGTSNPNLYWYRQAAGRGLQLLFYSVGIGQISSEVPQNLSASRPQDRQFILSSKKLLLSDSGFYLCAWSVWQGAFNYGYTFGSGTRLTVV.

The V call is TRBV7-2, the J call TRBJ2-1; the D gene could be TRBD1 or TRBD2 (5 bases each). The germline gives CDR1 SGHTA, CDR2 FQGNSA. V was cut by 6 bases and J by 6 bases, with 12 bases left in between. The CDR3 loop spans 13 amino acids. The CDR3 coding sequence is TGTGCCAGCAGATACGGGGCATCCAATGAGCAGTTCTTC. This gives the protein CASRYGASNEQFF.